A single T cell receptor beta chain is shown here with its context. These data are taken from a study of blood T cell repertoires in COVID-19. Study background: Donors in the United States, Italy and Spain gave samples during acute or convalescent COVID-19.

Sequenced by immunoSEQ multiplex PCR; TCRdb stores in-frame clones only, minus some. Among roughly 150,000 clones, 75% to 85% were seen once, and the ten largest hold 7% to 10%. Patients at the Seattle site were enrolled during active infection and followed longitudinally. This CDR3 comprises 13 residues. V shed 5 bases and J shed 7 bases, with 14 bases lying between them. Germline values: CDR1 SGHTA, CDR2 FQGTGA. The V and J genes are TRBV7-3 and TRBJ2-5, with D hard to call. The source of this sequence is a woman in her sixties with COVID-19, enrolled during active disease. Specimen: peripheral blood. CDR3 sequence reads: CASSVDPPGTQYF. CDR3 in DNA: TGTGCCAGCAGCGTCGACCCCCCGGGGACCCAGTACTTC.